The following is a TCR beta chain sequence with its context. Its antigen is undetermined. This sample was taken from a study of identifying expanded T cells in peripheral blood. Findings and limits, study-wide: Over two and four weeks, about 16 and 19 clones changed, versus roughly 1.2 between replicates.

TCRdb's table, derived via immunoSEQ multiplex PCR, lists solely in-frame clones and lacks some. Here the sample spans about 91,000 clones, about 88% being singletons. This CDR3 spans 20 amino acids. J lost 0 bases, V lost 0 bases, and 11 bases had no gene match. CDR1 SGHNT and CDR2 YENEEA come from the germline V gene. Sequencing was done on a sample of blood. The chain uses TRBV11-3 and TRBJ1-5, with 10 nucleotides matching TRBD1. This receptor was obtained from a person aged 18 to 70 in good health. The CDR3 DNA follows: TGTGCCAGCAGCTTAGAGACCACCGGGACAGGGGTCTATAGCAATCAGCCCCAGCATTTT. Amino acids: CASSLETTGTGVYSNQPQHF.